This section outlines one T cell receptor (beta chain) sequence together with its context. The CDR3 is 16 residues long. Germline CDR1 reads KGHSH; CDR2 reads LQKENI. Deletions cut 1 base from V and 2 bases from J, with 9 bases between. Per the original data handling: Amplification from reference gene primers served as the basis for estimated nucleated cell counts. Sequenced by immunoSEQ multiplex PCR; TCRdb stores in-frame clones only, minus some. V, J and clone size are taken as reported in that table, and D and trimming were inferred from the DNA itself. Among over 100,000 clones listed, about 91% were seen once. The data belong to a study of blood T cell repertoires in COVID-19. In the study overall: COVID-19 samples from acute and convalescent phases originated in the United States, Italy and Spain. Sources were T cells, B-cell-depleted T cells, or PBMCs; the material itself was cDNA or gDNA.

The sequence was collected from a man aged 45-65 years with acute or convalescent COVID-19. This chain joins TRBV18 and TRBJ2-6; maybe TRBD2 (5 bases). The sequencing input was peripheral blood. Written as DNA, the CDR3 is TGTGCCAGCTCACCACTGGGAGTCCCTGGGGCCAACGTCCTGACTTTC. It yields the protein CASSPLGVPGANVLTF.